This entry concerns a single T cell receptor (beta chain). Its antigen is unidentified. All donors participated as healthy donors of bone marrow. PCR employed 60 Vbeta and 13 Jbeta primers. Method: immunoSEQ multiplex PCR; TCRdb's copy keeps in-frame clones and lacks some. The sample consists of about 210,000 clones, 75% to 80% of them appearing once. The data were obtained in a study of cytomegalovirus exposure and HLA in healthy donors. With 1 base clipped from V and 5 bases from J, the junction kept 5 bases outside the gene matches. The germline gives CDR1 SEHNR, CDR2 FQNEAQ (reference sequence). This CDR3 region has 14 residues. Overall study findings and caveats: In a later analysis, an Asian-associated ancestry cluster reportedly showed fewer N-insertions than the approximately 660-donor mean. A likely sequencing artifact accounted for one observed cluster of highly shared sequence variants. The sole available immune exposure information was CMV serostatus.

What was sequenced was PBMCs. V and J are TRBV7-9 and TRBJ2-7, with 7 bases aligning to TRBD1. This sequence originates from a male donor in good health and CMV-seronegative. CDR3 DNA sequence: TGTGCCAGCAGCTTAGAGACAGGGTCTCACGAGCAGTACTTC. Protein sequence: CASSLETGSHEQYF.